These 31 T cell receptor beta chains came from one sample sequenced in a study of blood T cells in healthy people across ages. A second about 7 to 12 cycle PCR used barcoded and J-beta primers. TCRdb reprocessed the 5' RACE reads with MiXCR, giving one entry per CDR3 protein. The sample lists 780,000 or so distinct CDR3 sequences; approximately 53% were seen once. The sequencing input was blood. Receptors were obtained from a man aged 40-55 years in good health.

This rearrangement joins TRBV7-2 to TRBJ2-3, with 7 positions matching TRBD2. The CDR3 contains 16 residues. CDR1 SGHTA and CDR2 FQGNSA come from the germline V gene. V lost 1 base and J lost 4; bases outside the gene matches: 8. The CDR3 sequence: CASSLVGGLKADTQYF. Here the CDR3 DNA reads TGTGCCAGCAGCTTAGTCGGGGGGTTGAAGGCAGATACGCAGTATTTT. Complete variable domain (other parts from reference TRBV7-2 and TRBJ2-3): GAGVSQSPSNKVTEKGKDVELRCDPISGHTALYWYRQSLGQGLEFLIYFQGNSAPDKSGLPSDRFSAERTGGSVSTLTIQRTQQEDSAVYLCASSLVGGLKADTQYFGPGTRLTVL.

The rearrangement joins TRBV6-2 or TRBV6-3 to TRBJ2-1; 7 bases line up with TRBD2. The J call may not be correct, given that the DNA end is closer to TRBJ2-7. The CDR3 has 16 amino acids. The V gene's germline CDR1 is MNHEY and CDR2 SVGEGT. The CDR3 region has the DNA TGTGCCAGCAGTTACCCGCGGGGGAGCTCCTACAATGAGCAGTACTTC. Protein: CASSYPRGSSYNEQYF.

This clonotype was seen more than once but under ten times. J is TRBJ2-2 and V is TRBV12-3 or TRBV12-4; D is uncertain. V lost 7 bases and J 4 bases, leaving 16 bases between the germline ends. The CDR3 contains 15 residues. The CDR3 DNA follows: TGTGCCAGCACGGCGGTAAATATGCCCACCGGGGAGCTGTTTTTT. It specifies CASTAVNMPTGELFF.

CDR3 sequence reads: CASSLTSGWDEQFF. CDR3 DNA: TGTGCCAGCAGTTTAACTAGCGGATGGGATGAGCAGTTCTTC. The gene calls are TRBV12-3 or TRBV12-4 and TRBJ2-1, with 8 positions matching TRBD2. V shed 2 bases and J 8 bases; nucleotides not matched to a gene: 5. This CDR3 contains 14 residues.

Regarding this clonotype: A read error may produce the germline difference seen at one junction end. The chain joins TRBV11-2 to TRBJ2-5, with D possibly called TRBD1 or TRBD2 (5 bases each). The CDR3 covers 14 residues. Germline V gives CDR1 SGHAT, CDR2 FQNNGV. The CDR3 loop is CAGSFGTRQETQYF. Written as DNA, the CDR3 is TGTGCCGGCAGCTTCGGGACCCGTCAAGAGACCCAGTACTTC.

The chain employs TRBV7-9 and TRBJ2-1, with a tentative D call TRBD2 (5 bases). The CDR3 is 14 amino acids. CDR1 is SEHNR, CDR2 FQNEAQ, per germline (reference sequence). The V end lost 1 base, the J end lost 10 bases, and 14 bases lay between the germline ends. The CDR3 reads CASSLGGGRGEQFF. CDR3 coding DNA: TGTGCCAGCAGCTTAGGAGGCGGGCGAGGGGAGCAGTTCTTC.

Points on this clonotype: Mismatch with germline at one junction end may stem from a read error. The chain has TRBV5-1 and TRBJ2-3, with D hard to call. The germline CDR1 and CDR2 sequences are SGHRS and YFSETQ. This CDR3 comprises 16 residues. CDR3 region: CANSKRTLGMQDTQYF. The CDR3 region has the DNA TGCGCCAACAGCAAACGGACCCTGGGAATGCAAGATACGCAGTATTTT.

The chain joins TRBV5-4 to TRBJ2-5, with D possibly TRBD2 on 5 matching bases. Germline loops: CDR1 SGHNT, CDR2 YYREEE (reference sequence). The CDR3 is 15 residues long. Trimming pared 4 bases from V and 1 base from J, leaving 14 bases between. In DNA, the CDR3 is TGTGCCAGCAGCCACGACGAAGGACTCCAAGAGACCCAGTACTTC. Translated: CASSHDEGLQETQYF.

This clonotype has a handful of counts. The V call is TRBV27, the J call TRBJ2-5, with unresolved D. This CDR3 region has 13 residues. Germline V gene sequence: CDR1 MNHEY, CDR2 SMNVEV (reference sequence). V shed 5 bases and J shed 1 base, with 8 bases lying between them. The CDR3: CASSARTQETQYF. The CDR3 DNA follows: TGTGCCAGCAGTGCAAGGACCCAAGAGACCCAGTACTTC.

Note on this clonotype: One end of the junction does not line up with germline, which may come from a read error. The rearrangement joins TRBV6-1 to TRBJ1-1, with D perhaps TRBD1 (5 bases). Germline V gene lookup returns CDR1 MNHNS and CDR2 SASEGT. CDR3 size: 13 residues. CDR3 residues: CGNRQLSNTEAFF. DNA for the CDR3: TGTGGGAACAGGCAGCTAAGTAACACTGAGGCTTTCTTT.

This clonotype was seen just once. At one end, the junction sequence differs from germline, possibly due to a read error. The chain is built from TRBV7-3 and TRBJ2-5; D is perhaps TRBD1 or TRBD2 (5 bases each). The germline CDR1 and CDR2 sequences are SGHTA and FQGTGA. This CDR3 is 14 amino acids long. CDR3 amino acids: CASSLTPGQEIQYF. As DNA, the CDR3 is TGTGCCAGCAGCTTAACACCGGGGCAAGAGATCCAGTACTTC.

A single count supports this clonotype. The rearrangement joins TRBV20-1 to TRBJ2-3, with TRBD1 matching over 9 bases. The J segment lost 3 bases and the V segment lost 0 bases, leaving 4 bases of the junction unmatched. Germline values: CDR1 DFQATT, CDR2 SNEGSKA (reference sequence). This CDR3 contains 15 residues. This CDR3 is CSARDAQGATDTQYF. The CDR3 DNA reads as TGCAGTGCTAGAGATGCACAGGGGGCAACAGATACGCAGTATTTT.

This chain links TRBV2 with TRBJ1-1; TRBD1 aligns across 7 bases. The CDR3 length is 13 residues. The V and J ends lost 5 bases and 5 bases, in that order; junction bases with no gene match: 5. Germline V gene sequence: CDR1 SNHLY, CDR2 FYNNEI. The CDR3 coding sequence is TGTGCCAGCAGTAGGGACAGTGAAACTGAAGCTTTCTTT. Translation: CASSRDSETEAFF. Supplemented by reference TRBV2 and TRBJ1-1, the full variable domain reads EPEVTQTPSHQVTQMGQEVILRCVPISNHLYFYWYRQILGQKVEFLVSFYNNEISEKSEIFDDQFSVERPDGSNFTLKIRSTKLEDSAMYFCASSRDSETEAFFGQGTRLTVV.

In its sample, this clonotype was seen a few times. The chain links TRBV4-3 to TRBJ2-3; D remains ambiguous. V lost 0 bases and J 5 bases, leaving 9 bases between the germline ends. The CDR3 covers 14 residues. CDR1 is LGHNA, CDR2 YSLEER, per germline. CDR3 region: CASSQDPLLDTQYF. The CDR3 bases are TGCGCCAGCAGCCAAGACCCCTTGTTAGATACGCAGTATTTT.

This clonotype has a handful of counts. J is TRBJ1-1 and V is TRBV27, with D perhaps TRBD1 (5 bases). V lost 4 bases and J lost 1, with 19 bases in between. This CDR3 has 17 amino acids. Germline-derived CDR1 and CDR2 are MNHEY and SMNVEV (reference sequence). CDR3 amino acids: CASSSPGTRIGNTEAFF. The CDR3 DNA follows: TGTGCCAGCAGTTCGCCCGGGACGCGCATTGGGAACACTGAAGCTTTCTTT.

The J gene is TRBJ1-4, the V gene TRBV6-6; no definite D call. The germline V and J ends were trimmed by 6 bases and 6 bases, with 17 bases remaining between them. The CDR3 totals 15 residues. Germline lookup yields CDR1 MNHNY and CDR2 SVGAGI (reference sequence). The CDR3 protein is CASRFLRLMDEKLFF. CDR3 DNA: TGTGCCAGCAGGTTCTTGAGGCTAATGGATGAAAAACTGTTTTTT.

The chain is built from TRBV5-4 and TRBJ2-7; the match to TRBD2 covers 9 bases. The trim removed 0 bases at V and 2 bases at J, leaving 3 bases unmatched. The CDR3 length is 15 residues. The germline gives CDR1 SGHNT, CDR2 YYREEE (reference sequence). The CDR3, as DNA: TGTGCCAGCAGCTTGGGCGGGAGGGCCACCTACGAGCAGTACTTC. It codes for CASSLGGRATYEQYF.

This clonotype was observed a handful of times. This chain links TRBV11-3 with TRBJ2-3; D gene uncertain. Germline CDR1 SGHNT, CDR2 YENEEA. CDR3 length: 14 amino acids. V was cut by 3 bases and J by 8 bases, with 15 bases left in between. The CDR3 nucleotides are TGTGCCAGCAGCTTGAGAGAAGGCAGTGGTACGCAGTATTTT. Residues: CASSLREGSGTQYF.

The chain joins TRBV5-5 to TRBJ1-2; possibly TRBD1 for D (6 bases). Deletions cut 0 bases from V and 6 bases from J, with 15 bases between. CDR3 length equals 15 residues. Germline CDR1 is SGHKS and CDR2 is YYEKEE (reference sequence). Here the CDR3 reads CASSLGIQGNDGYTF. CDR3 bases: TGTGCCAGCAGCTTGGGTATCCAGGGGAACGATGGCTACACCTTC.

This clonotype has more than one count but fewer than ten. V is TRBV29-1 and J is TRBJ2-5; D not certain. Germline CDR1 SQVTM, CDR2 ANQGSEA. The CDR3 loop spans 13 amino acids. V was pared by 3 bases and J by 1 base, with 9 bases between. CDR3 DNA: TGCAGCGTTGATAAACAGATCCAAGAGACCCAGTACTTC. Protein sequence: CSVDKQIQETQYF. Variable domain in full (rest from reference TRBV29-1 and TRBJ2-5): SAVISQKPSRDICQRGTSLTIQCQVDSQVTMMFWYRQQPGQSLTLIATANQGSEATYESGFVIDKFPISRPNLTFSTLTVSNMSPEDSSIYLCSVDKQIQETQYFGPGTRLLVL.

This chain uses TRBV27 with TRBJ2-3; D remains unclear. CDR3 length: 12 amino acids. Trimming took 6 bases from V and 4 from J, leaving 8 bases between them. The germline CDR1 and CDR2 sequences are MNHEY and SMNVEV (reference sequence). The CDR3 is CASRDDPDTQYF. The CDR3 DNA sequence: TGTGCCAGCAGGGATGACCCAGATACGCAGTATTTT.

This clonotype was counted at least ten times. The genes are TRBV5-1 and TRBJ2-3, with D tentatively TRBD2 (6 bases). Trimming left V 5 bases short and J 3 bases short, with 10 bases between. Germline CDR1 reads SGHRS; CDR2 reads YFSETQ. The CDR3 is 13 residues long. The CDR3 reads CASRQEGTDTQYF. The CDR3 DNA sequence: TGCGCCAGCAGGCAGGAGGGAACAGATACGCAGTATTTT.

The chain couples TRBV14 to TRBJ2-5; perhaps TRBD2 as D (5 bases). Germline CDR1 reads SGHDN; CDR2 reads FVKESK. V was shortened by 2 bases and J by 2 bases, with 12 bases between the two germline ends. The CDR3 totals 15 residues. The DNA of the CDR3 is TGTGCCAGCAGCCAAAGAGCGGAAATACAAGAGACCCAGTACTTC. It encodes CASSQRAEIQETQYF.

This sequence joins TRBV5-6 and TRBJ2-7, with 10 bases matching TRBD2. After removal of 3 bases from V and 3 bases from J, the junction contained 6 bases not matched to a gene. The CDR3 is made up of 15 amino acids. Germline loops: CDR1 SGHDT, CDR2 YYEEEE. CDR3 coding DNA: TGTGCCAGCAGCTCCAGGACTAGCGGATTCTACGAGCAGTACTTC. This sequence encodes CASSSRTSGFYEQYF.

This clonotype was seen more than once but under ten times. The junction departs from the called germline gene at one end, perhaps through a read error. The gene calls are TRBV7-7 and TRBJ2-1; 9 bases align to TRBD1. Per the germline V gene, CDR1 is SSHAT and CDR2 is FNYEAQ (reference sequence). The CDR3 has 16 residues. In DNA, the CDR3 is TGTGCTAGCAGCTTCTCGACAGGGGGCTCCTACAATGAGCAGTTCTTC. This gives the protein CASSFSTGGSYNEQFF.

The chain is built from TRBV15 and TRBJ1-1; no reliable D call. V was pared by 0 bases and J by 7 bases, with 12 bases between. Germline V gene sequence: CDR1 LNHNV, CDR2 YYDKDF (reference sequence). The CDR3 has 14 amino acids. The CDR3 spells CATSRDRYYSEAFF. In DNA form, the CDR3 reads TGTGCCACCAGCAGAGATCGTTATTACAGTGAAGCTTTCTTT.

The chain has TRBV28 and TRBJ2-1; D is uncertain. Germline values: CDR1 MDHEN, CDR2 SYDVKM. The V end lost 8 bases, the J end lost 9 bases, and 8 bases lay between the germline ends. The CDR3 is made up of 10 amino acids. In DNA, the CDR3 is TGTGCCAGCGGCCACGGTGAGCAGTTCTTC. As protein: CASGHGEQFF.

Only a few counts were recorded for this clonotype. The CDR3 loop reads CASREGLAGEETQYF. In nucleotides, the CDR3 is TGTGCCAGCAGGGAGGGACTAGCGGGAGAAGAGACCCAGTACTTC. This chain uses TRBV11-2 with TRBJ2-5; 14 bases align to TRBD2. Germline CDR1 SGHAT, CDR2 FQNNGV. J gave up 3 bases and V 6 bases, and 3 bases lay outside the gene matches. The CDR3 is 15 amino acids.

V gene TRBV12-3 or TRBV12-4 combines with J gene TRBJ2-5, with TRBD2 matching over 8 bases. The CDR3 runs 16 residues. Trimming cost V 3 bases and J 2 bases; bases outside gene matches: 8. The CDR3 here is CASSFNSGRKQETQYF. The CDR3, as DNA: TGTGCCAGCAGTTTCAACAGCGGGAGAAAACAAGAGACCCAGTACTTC.

The rearrangement links TRBV7-6 to TRBJ2-3, with 7 bases lining up with TRBD2. The germline V gene has CDR1 SGHVS and CDR2 FNYEAQ. The V segment lost 4 bases and the J segment 4 bases; nucleotides outside the gene matches: 11. CDR3 size: 16 residues. The CDR3 DNA sequence: TGTGCCAGCAGCTGGCCGACTAGCAATCAGTCAGATACGCAGTATTTT. It specifies CASSWPTSNQSDTQYF.

The V gene is TRBV6-2 or TRBV6-3, the J gene TRBJ2-1, with TRBD2 matching over 8 bases. Unmatched junction bases numbered 12, after V lost 6 bases and J lost 11 bases. CDR1 and CDR2 (germline): MNHEY, SVGEGT. There are 14 residues in the CDR3. The CDR3 loop reads CASSPGLEFVKQFF. The CDR3 DNA sequence: TGTGCCAGCAGCCCGGGACTAGAATTCGTAAAGCAGTTCTTC.